These T cell receptor beta chains were read from a single sample in a study of blood T cell repertoires in COVID-19. Produced via immunoSEQ multiplex PCR; TCRdb's table is partial and in-frame only. The sample includes some 54,000 clones, 75% to 95% of them seen just once. The sample consisted of peripheral blood. Every receptor here comes from a man aged 55 to 70 with acute or convalescent COVID-19. Both conserved end residues are part of each CDR3. A D gene is named only where the DNA matches it firmly. Not every row has a clone size; where given, it reads once, few, many or a size class.

V: TRBV2
size: .
D: .
J: TRBJ2-7
DNA: TGTGCCAGCACTAATGTCCCTTCCTACGAGCAGTACTTC
CDR3: CASTNVPSYEQYF

V: TRBV4-2
size: .
D: TRBD2
J: TRBJ2-1
DNA: TGTGCCAGCAGCGTCCGACTAGCGGGAGACTACAATGAGCAGTTCTTC
CDR3: CASSVRLAGDYNEQFF

V: TRBV7-2
size: .
D: TRBD2
J: TRBJ2-7
DNA: TGTGCCAGCAGCCTATACACTAGCGGAACCTACGAGCAGTACTTC
CDR3: CASSLYTSGTYEQYF

V: TRBV24-1
size: .
D: TRBD2
J: TRBJ2-3
DNA: TGTGCCACCAGTGATTTCCCCGGGACTAGCGGGGTCACAGATACGCAGTATTTT
CDR3: CATSDFPGTSGVTDTQYF

V: TRBV7-2
size: few
D: .
J: TRBJ2-2
DNA: TGTGCCAGCAGCGGACGCGGGATTGACGGGGAGCTGTTTTTT
CDR3: CASSGRGIDGELFF

V: TRBV3-1/TRBV3-2
size: .
D: .
J: TRBJ2-7
DNA: TGTGCCAGCAGCCAAGGGGCGTACGCCTACGAGCAGTACTTC
CDR3: CASSQGAYAYEQYF

V: TRBV29-1
size: once
D: TRBD2
J: TRBJ2-7
DNA: TGCAGCGTGAAGGGACTAGCGGGTTCCTCCTACGAGCAGTACTTC
CDR3: CSVKGLAGSSYEQYF

V: TRBV10-1
size: .
D: .
J: TRBJ2-1
DNA: TGCGCCAGCATTGGACAGAGGAACAATGAGCAGTTCTTC
CDR3: CASIGQRNNEQFF

V: TRBV5-4
size: .
D: TRBD1
J: TRBJ2-7
DNA: TGTGCCAGCAGCCCTGGACAGGAGATCTACGAGCAGTACTTC
CDR3: CASSPGQEIYEQYF

V: TRBV24-1
size: .
D: .
J: TRBJ2-7
DNA: TGTGCCACCAGTGATTGGTCCCGGGGCGAGCAGTACTTC
CDR3: CATSDWSRGEQYF

V: TRBV27
size: .
D: TRBD1
J: TRBJ1-5
DNA: TGTGCCAGCAGTTTTAACAGGGGGCGCGATCAGCCCCAGCATTTT
CDR3: CASSFNRGRDQPQHF

V: TRBV7-9
size: .
D: .
J: TRBJ1-2
DNA: TGTGCCAGCAGCTTTACAGGGAGCGATGGCTACACCTTC
CDR3: CASSFTGSDGYTF

V: TRBV27
size: .
D: TRBD2
J: TRBJ2-7
DNA: TGTGCCAGCAGCCCAGAAGCTAGCGGCTTCTCCTACGAGCAGTACTTC
CDR3: CASSPEASGFSYEQYF

V: TRBV11-2
size: .
D: .
J: TRBJ2-1
DNA: TGTGCCAGCAGCTTAAGGTCTCTAGAGACAGACAATGAGCAGTTCTTC
CDR3: CASSLRSLETDNEQFF

V: TRBV28
size: .
D: TRBD2
J: TRBJ2-7
DNA: TGTGCCAGCAGTTTTCGCCGGATAGCGGGAGGGAGCTCCTACGAGCAGTACTTC
CDR3: CASSFRRIAGGSSYEQYF

V: TRBV30
size: .
D: .
J: TRBJ1-2
DNA: TGTGCCTTAGGGGGTATTGGCTATGGCTACACCTTC
CDR3: CALGGIGYGYTF

V: TRBV18
size: .
D: .
J: TRBJ1-1
DNA: TGTGCCAGCTCACCACCTCGGGGAGGCGCTGAAGCTTTCTTT
CDR3: CASSPPRGGAEAFF

V: TRBV4-2
size: .
D: .
J: TRBJ1-2
DNA: TGTGCCAGCAGCCAAGATACCACGCCCCGGGGCTACACCTTC
CDR3: CASSQDTTPRGYTF

V: TRBV28
size: .
D: .
J: TRBJ1-5
DNA: TGTGCCAGCAGTTCCCCCGGGATTTCTACGGGCCCCAATAGCAATCAGCCCCAGCATTTT
CDR3: CASSSPGISTGPNSNQPQHF

V: TRBV19
size: .
D: .
J: TRBJ1-1
DNA: TGTGCCAGTAGTATGACCCAGGGCTCTGAAGCTTTCTTT
CDR3: CASSMTQGSEAFF

V: TRBV6-1
size: .
D: .
J: TRBJ2-3
DNA: TGTGCCAGCAGTGAAGACAGCACCTACGATACGCAGTATTTT
CDR3: CASSEDSTYDTQYF

V: TRBV19
size: .
D: .
J: TRBJ2-3
DNA: TGTGCCACGGAGGGCACAGATACGCAGTATTTT
CDR3: CATEGTDTQYF

V: TRBV5-7
size: few
D: .
J: TRBJ1-6
DNA: TGTGCCAGCAGCGGGGGGGCTGGGCAGTCCCTAACCCATAATTCACCCCTCCACTTT
CDR3: CASSGGAGQSLTHNSPLHF

V: TRBV28
size: .
D: .
J: TRBJ2-7
DNA: TGTGCCAGCACTCCCACCGGGGGTCACTACGAGCAGTACTTC
CDR3: CASTPTGGHYEQYF

V: TRBV19
size: .
D: .
J: TRBJ1-5
DNA: TGTGCCAGTACCCCTGGTACGGCGGGATGGCCCCAGCATTTT
CDR3: CASTPGTAGWPQHF

V: TRBV10-3
size: .
D: .
J: TRBJ2-1
DNA: TGTGCCATCAACAGCCCAATTCACGGGACAATAGAGTTCTTC
CDR3: CAINSPIHGTIEFF

V: TRBV25-1
size: once
D: TRBD1
J: TRBJ1-1
DNA: TGTGCCAGCAGCCCGACAGGGATGAACACTGAAGCTTTCTTT
CDR3: CASSPTGMNTEAFF

V: TRBV7-2
size: .
D: .
J: TRBJ2-7
DNA: TGTGCCAGCAGCTTTCGAGGGAGTGGGTCCTACGAGCAGTACTTC
CDR3: CASSFRGSGSYEQYF

V: TRBV2
size: few
D: .
J: TRBJ2-7
DNA: TGTGCCAGCAGTTTCGCTGGGGCGGCTCAATACGAGCAGTACTTC
CDR3: CASSFAGAAQYEQYF

V: TRBV6-5
size: .
D: TRBD2
J: TRBJ2-7
DNA: TGTGCCAGCAGACTGAGCGGGAGGGCAGCCTACGAGCAGTACTTC
CDR3: CASRLSGRAAYEQYF

V: TRBV12-5
size: .
D: .
J: TRBJ1-1
DNA: TGTGCTAGTGGCCGCAGGGGGAACACTGAAGCTTTCTTT
CDR3: CASGRRGNTEAFF

V: TRBV6-6
size: .
D: TRBD2
J: TRBJ2-5
DNA: TGTGCCAGCAGTTACTCATTACTAGCGGGAGGAGAGACCCAGTACTTC
CDR3: CASSYSLLAGGETQYF

V: TRBV5-4
size: .
D: .
J: TRBJ2-2
DNA: TGTGCCAGCAGCTCTGACAGGCAAGACACCGGGGAGCTGTTTTTT
CDR3: CASSSDRQDTGELFF

V: TRBV19
size: .
D: TRBD1
J: TRBJ2-6
DNA: TGTGCCAGTACCCCGGGACAGCTATTCTCTGGGGCCAACGTCCTGACTTTC
CDR3: CASTPGQLFSGANVLTF

V: TRBV19
size: .
D: TRBD1
J: TRBJ1-1
DNA: TGTGCCAGTACCACTCACAGGGGGCGGGTCACTGAAGCTTTCTTT
CDR3: CASTTHRGRVTEAFF

V: TRBV4-3
size: .
D: .
J: TRBJ1-1
DNA: TGCGCCAGCAGCCAAAAGCGACAGGCCCCGAACACTGAAGCTTTCTTT
CDR3: CASSQKRQAPNTEAFF

V: TRBV5-6
size: .
D: .
J: TRBJ1-5
DNA: TGTGCCAGCAGCTCGACTGTTGATCAGCCCCAGCATTTT
CDR3: CASSSTVDQPQHF

V: TRBV3-1/TRBV3-2
size: once
D: .
J: TRBJ2-5
DNA: TGTGCCAGCAGCCAGGCGACTGGAGCCCAAGAGACCCAGTACTTC
CDR3: CASSQATGAQETQYF

V: TRBV6-2/TRBV6-3
size: .
D: .
J: TRBJ2-2
DNA: TGTGCCAGCAGCCGGCCCACCGGGGAGCTGTTTTTT
CDR3: CASSRPTGELFF

V: TRBV28
size: .
D: TRBD2
J: TRBJ2-7
DNA: TGTGCCAGCAGAAAATCTAGCGGGACGTTGGGAGAGCAGTACTTC
CDR3: CASRKSSGTLGEQYF

V: TRBV3-1/TRBV3-2
size: .
D: TRBD1
J: TRBJ1-2
DNA: TGTGCCAGCAGCCAAGTCGGCGGGACAGCAAATGGCTACACCTTC
CDR3: CASSQVGGTANGYTF

V: TRBV4-3
size: .
D: TRBD2
J: TRBJ2-5
DNA: TGCGCCAGCAGCCACGGACTAGCGGGAGGGTACCAAGAGACCCAGTACTTC
CDR3: CASSHGLAGGYQETQYF

V: TRBV19
size: once
D: TRBD2
J: TRBJ2-3
DNA: TGTGCCAGTGGGACTAGCGGGAGCTTCGCAGATACGCAGTATTTT
CDR3: CASGTSGSFADTQYF

V: TRBV19
size: .
D: .
J: TRBJ1-1
DNA: TGTGCCAGTAGTATGGGCCTCAGGGATTACGGCACTGAAGCTTTCTTT
CDR3: CASSMGLRDYGTEAFF

V: TRBV7-2
size: .
D: .
J: TRBJ1-1
DNA: TGTGCCAGCAGCTTAACAGAGAACACTGAAGCTTTCTTT
CDR3: CASSLTENTEAFF

V: TRBV25-1
size: .
D: TRBD1
J: TRBJ1-2
DNA: TGTGCCAGCAGCAGACAGGGGACTCAGAAAGGTGGCTACACCTTC
CDR3: CASSRQGTQKGGYTF

V: TRBV28
size: .
D: .
J: TRBJ1-5
DNA: TGTGCCAGCAGCATTCGTACACGGGGCAATCAGCCCCAGCATTTT
CDR3: CASSIRTRGNQPQHF

V: TRBV6-1
size: .
D: .
J: TRBJ1-6
DNA: TGTGCCAGCAGTGAAGCTTCCCAGTATAATTCACCCCTCCACTTT
CDR3: CASSEASQYNSPLHF

V: TRBV2
size: .
D: TRBD1
J: TRBJ2-7
DNA: TGTGCCAGCAGGCCTATGGGACAGGGGGGGTACGAGCAGTACTTC
CDR3: CASRPMGQGGYEQYF

V: TRBV5-1
size: .
D: TRBD2
J: TRBJ2-1
DNA: TGCGCCAGCAGCTTGGAAGGCGGGAGGGATGAGCAGTTCTTC
CDR3: CASSLEGGRDEQFF

V: TRBV19
size: .
D: TRBD2
J: TRBJ2-3
DNA: TGTGCCAGTAGCAGTCTAGCGGGGGCATATCTTAGCACAGATACGCAGTATTTT
CDR3: CASSSLAGAYLSTDTQYF

V: TRBV6-5
size: .
D: TRBD1
J: TRBJ1-2
DNA: TGTGCCAGCAGAATGAGCGCGACAGGGGGCAATGGCTACACCTTC
CDR3: CASRMSATGGNGYTF

V: TRBV6-2/TRBV6-3
size: .
D: TRBD1
J: TRBJ1-5
DNA: TGTGCCAGCAGTTACAAGGGGACAGGGGTTGGCAATCAGCCCCAGCATTTT
CDR3: CASSYKGTGVGNQPQHF